This T cell receptor beta chain was retrieved from a study of T cells in narcolepsy. V was clipped by 2 bases and J by 6 bases; unmatched bases: 11. Germline CDR1 and CDR2: KGHSH and LQKENI. The CDR3 has 17 residues. Sequencing used immunoSEQ multiplex PCR; TCRdb keeps in-frame clones, though not all of them. The top ten clones hold approximately 3.8% of a sample with about 32,000 clones, around three quarters of them seen once. Material: memory (CD45RA-) CD4+ T cells from blood. This TCR was sampled from a human donor in good health. The rearrangement links TRBV18 to TRBJ2-2, with 8 bases lining up with TRBD2. The CDR3 protein is CASSPNAGRASAGELFF. The CDR3, as DNA: TGTGCCAGCTCACCAAACGCCGGGAGGGCCTCGGCCGGGGAGCTGTTTTTT.